The clone carrying this TCR beta chain was recorded many times. These data belong to a study of early T cells in non-severe SARS-CoV-2 infection. On the study more broadly: Sequencing was performed on bulk RNA from unsorted whole blood, leaving chains unpaired.

Individual cDNA molecules received unique molecular identifiers. MiXCR was run by TCRdb on the 5' RACE reads, yielding one entry per CDR3 protein. This table holds about 27,000 distinct CDR3 sequences, around 4% found once. The germline CDR1 and CDR2 sequences are LGHNA and YSLEER. With 1 base removed from V and 0 bases from J, the gap between germline ends came to 12 bases. CDR3 length equals 17 residues. Sequencing input: whole blood. The gene calls are TRBV4-3 and TRBJ2-2; D gene unclear. The TCR was taken from an adult who was a healthcare worker with PCR-confirmed SARS-CoV-2 infection or an uninfected control (not recorded which). Here the CDR3 reads CASSQGADGANTGELFF. CDR3 bases: TGCGCCAGCAGCCAAGGGGCCGACGGCGCGAACACCGGGGAGCTGTTTTTT.